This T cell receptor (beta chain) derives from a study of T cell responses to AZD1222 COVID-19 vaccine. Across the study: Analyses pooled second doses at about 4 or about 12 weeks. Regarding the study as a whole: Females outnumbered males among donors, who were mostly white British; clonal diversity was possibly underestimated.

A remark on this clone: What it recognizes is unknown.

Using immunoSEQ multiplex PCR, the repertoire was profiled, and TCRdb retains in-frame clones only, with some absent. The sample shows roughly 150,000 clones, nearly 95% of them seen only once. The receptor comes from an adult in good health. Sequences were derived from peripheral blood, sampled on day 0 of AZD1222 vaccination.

The CDR3 reads CASSRDQDQPQHF. The CDR3 bases are TGTGCCAGCAGCCGCGACCAGGATCAGCCCCAGCATTTT. The J gene is TRBJ1-5, the V gene TRBV2; D not resolved. V lost 6 bases to trimming and J lost 5 bases, with 11 bases between them. Germline V lookup: CDR1 SNHLY, CDR2 FYNNEI. The CDR3 has 13 residues.